This T cell receptor beta chain stems from a study of T-cell memory formation after mild COVID-19. Study-level results: Certain responding clones were present in pre-infection memory, suggesting participation of cross-reactive memory.

This clonotype appeared a few times. Antigen unknown. V was shortened by 1 base and J by 2 bases, with 10 bases between the two germline ends. CDR1 and CDR2 (germline): SGHVS, FQNEAQ. This CDR3 is 15 amino acids long. TCRdb processed the 5' RACE reads anew with MiXCR; each CDR3 protein has one entry. The table lists around 190,000 distinct CDR3 sequences, around a sixth of them singletons, with 3% to 4% in the top ten. Input material: PBMCs or a T cell subset sorted from them (not recorded which). The receptor's source is a man aged 18 to 30 who had mild COVID-19 (a few samples of this study predate the infection). Cell type and time point are not known. V usage is TRBV7-8 and J usage is TRBJ2-3; tentative D call: TRBD1 (6 bases). CDR3 sequence reads: CASSLEGTTTDTQYF. The CDR3 DNA reads as TGTGCCAGCAGCTTAGAGGGGACAACCACAGATACGCAGTATTTT.